This TCR beta chain was profiled in a study of T-cell reconstitution after alpha-beta-depleted transplantation in children. The TCRbeta library was prepared with unique molecular identifiers. MiXCR, applied by TCRdb to the PCR reads, yields one record per CDR3 protein. This sample has roughly 500,000 distinct CDR3 sequences, with about 17% found just once. V was shortened by 8 bases and J by 5 bases, with 7 bases between the two germline ends. The CDR3 loop spans 11 amino acids. Germline CDR1 is MDHEN and CDR2 is SYDVKM. The clonotype originates from a human donor who donated a stem cell graft to a child with acute lymphoblastic leukemia. The chain employs TRBV28 and TRBJ2-1; D is possibly TRBD1 (5 bases). The sequencing here drew on PBMCs from the stem cell graft donor, taken from the stem cell graft. The chain's CDR3 is CASWTNNEQFF. For the CDR3, the DNA is TGTGCCAGCTGGACAAACAATGAGCAGTTCTTC.